This T cell receptor beta chain was identified during a study of T cells in Graves' hyperthyroidism and ophthalmopathy. For the study at large: The initial diagnosis was the point when peripheral blood was collected, ahead of any treatment.

Notes on the study in general: Ophthalmopathy onset followed model prediction by a median approximately 6.2 months.

TCR beta CDR3 region amplification was performed from RNA transcripts. The HTBI primer set was used in a first-round RT-PCR of the TCR CDR3. Each CDR3 protein gets one entry after TCRdb re-called the multiplex PCR reads with MiXCR. The sample holds more than 350,000 distinct CDR3 sequences, around 13% seen once. The trim removed 3 bases at V and 4 bases at J, leaving 8 bases unmatched. CDR3 length: 15 amino acids. This clonotype was found many times. Its antigen is still unknown. Diagnoses rested on clinical symptoms, serum thyroxine and TRAb, thyroid ultrasound and orbital computed tomography. The genes are TRBV12-3 or TRBV12-4 and TRBJ1-1, with 7 bases identical to TRBD1. The source material was blood. The TCR sequence derives from a woman in her twenties or thirties with Graves' ophthalmopathy. The DNA for the CDR3 is TGTGCCAGCAGTTTCTTGACAGGGAGGCGCACTGAAGCTTTCTTT. It is translated as CASSFLTGRRTEAFF.